The count of the clone carrying this T cell receptor beta chain is one. This sample was included in a study of blood T cell repertoires in COVID-19. Turning to the study itself: Some COVID-19 samples were acute and others convalescent; all came from the United States, Italy and Spain. In each case, the material was cDNA or gDNA derived from T cells, B-cell-depleted T cells, or PBMCs.

Trimming shortened V by 3 bases and J by 0 bases, and 8 bases separated the two germline ends. CDR3 length: 15 residues. The V gene's germline CDR1 is KGHSH and CDR2 LQKENI. Authors' processing steps: It was from reference gene primer amplification that nucleated cell counts were estimated. Sequencing was performed with immunoSEQ multiplex PCR; in TCRdb, only in-frame clones are kept and a portion is missing. The DNA was the basis for D and trimming; V, J and clone size are from that table. The sample records 150,000 to 200,000 clones, 90% being singletons. The chain uses TRBV18 and TRBJ1-4; D is possibly TRBD1 (5 bases). The sequencing sample was made of peripheral blood. This TCR was recovered from a man in his fifties with acute or convalescent COVID-19. Here the CDR3 DNA reads TGTGCCAGCTCACCCGGACATGCAACTAATGAAAAACTGTTTTTT. Protein product: CASSPGHATNEKLFF.